This TCR beta chain is drawn from a study of blood T cells in healthy people across ages. As to this clonotype: The target antigen is unknown.

Study-wide results and limits: Across the age range, TCR beta diversity per million T cells fell in a roughly linear way. Whereas aged donors had fewer naive CD4+ cells, long-lived donors had more of them and higher diversity. The lack of PBMC sorting stopped any conclusive naive versus antigen-experienced comparison.

This CDR3 spans 21 amino acids. V lost 4 bases to trimming and J lost 2 bases, with 30 bases between them. Per the germline V gene, CDR1 is MDHEN and CDR2 is SYDVKM. For the second PCR, which ran for 7 to 11 cycles, a sample-barcoded 5' primer and a J-beta primer mix were used. TCRdb used MiXCR to reprocess the 5' RACE reads, holding one entry per CDR3 protein. The repertoire holds over 600,000 distinct CDR3 sequences, with about half as singletons. Per sample, a minimum of 6.5 million PBMCs were isolated. The chain is built from TRBV28 and TRBJ2-1; TRBD2 is a possible D gene (6 bases). Sequencing was carried out using blood. This TCR came from a man older than 75 in good health. CDR3 residues: CASSYTGASGFSGKTYNEQFF. The DNA for the CDR3 is TGTGCCAGCAGTTATACAGGTGCCTCCGGGTTTAGCGGAAAGACCTACAATGAGCAGTTCTTC. The full variable domain, with the rest looked up from reference TRBV28 and TRBJ2-1, is DVKVTQSSRYLVKRTGEKVFLECVQDMDHENMFWYRQDPGLGLRLIYFSYDVKMKEKGDIPEGYSVSREKKERFSLILESASTNQTSMYLCASSYTGASGFSGKTYNEQFFGPGTRLTVL.